Below are 22 T cell receptor beta chains sequenced from a single sample in a study of CD8+ T cells in alopecia areata. Described treatment: oral pan-JAK inhibitor, 5-10 mg twice daily. In each case, RNA was isolated and then reverse transcribed into cDNA as the sequencing template. Sequencing used immunoSEQ multiplex PCR; TCRdb keeps in-frame clones, though not all of them. The table shows 95,000 to 100,000 clones, with roughly 64% occurring only once. Sequencing was performed on CD8+ T cells sorted from blood, taken at week 4, from a patient treated with tofacitinib. The receptors here all came from a human donor with alopecia areata.

There are a few counts of this clone. This chain joins TRBV5-6 and TRBJ2-5; 9 nucleotides line up with TRBD1. Germline lookup yields CDR1 SGHDT and CDR2 YYEEEE. CDR3 length: 15 amino acids. The ends lost 0 bases at V and 2 bases at J; junction bases unmatched: 2. Written as DNA, the CDR3 is TGTGCCAGCAGCTTGGTGGACAGGGGACAAGAGACCCAGTACTTC. It is translated as CASSLVDRGQETQYF.

The chain uses TRBV7-9 and TRBJ2-7, with 10 bases fitting TRBD1. The CDR3 has 16 residues. The germline V gene has CDR1 SEHNR and CDR2 FQNEAQ (reference sequence). With V trimmed by 5 bases and J by 2 bases, 9 bases remained unmatched. The CDR3 loop is CASSDGTGAVAYEQYF. The CDR3 DNA follows: TGTGCCAGCAGCGATGGGACAGGGGCCGTTGCCTACGAGCAGTACTTC.

This CDR3 reads CASSLGASGRRETQYF. In DNA, the CDR3 is TGTGCCAGCAGCTTGGGGGCTAGCGGGAGGAGAGAGACCCAGTACTTC. The gene calls are TRBV5-6 and TRBJ2-5; 11 bases are a match to TRBD2. The J segment lost 4 bases and the V segment lost 0 bases, leaving 5 bases of the junction unmatched. The CDR3 runs to 16 residues. The germline CDR1 and CDR2 sequences are SGHDT and YYEEEE.

The V and J genes are TRBV29-1 and TRBJ2-7; D uncertain. The CDR3 contains 12 residues. Germline CDR1 SQVTM, CDR2 ANQGSEA. V gave up 4 bases and J gave up 2 bases, with 9 bases separating them. In DNA, the CDR3 is TGCAGCGTTGTGCGAGAGACCTACGAGCAGTACTTC. Residues: CSVVRETYEQYF.

The chain uses TRBV5-6 and TRBJ1-4, with D tentatively TRBD1 (6 bases). Trimming took off 1 base at V and 4 bases at J, with 14 bases between the two ends. CDR1 and CDR2 (germline): SGHDT, YYEEEE. CDR3 length: 16 amino acids. The CDR3 DNA follows: TGTGCCAGCAGCTTGTATATGGGACACGATAATGAAAAACTGTTTTTT. It encodes CASSLYMGHDNEKLFF.

The chain joins TRBV29-1 to TRBJ2-2; 14 bases match TRBD2. Looked up from germline, CDR1 is SQVTM and CDR2 is ANQGSEA. Losses at the gene ends were 7 bases for V and 4 bases for J; bases not matched to a gene: 8. The CDR3 totals 16 residues. The CDR3 is CSATGGLAGVTGELFF. CDR3 nucleotide sequence: TGCAGCGCCACGGGGGGACTAGCGGGGGTCACCGGGGAGCTGTTTTTT.

This rearrangement joins TRBV11-2 to TRBJ1-2, with TRBD1 matching over 7 bases. The CDR3 sequence is 17 residues long. Trimming cost V 1 base and J 2 bases; bases outside gene matches: 10. Per the germline V gene, CDR1 is SGHAT and CDR2 is FQNNGV. The CDR3 loop reads CASSLGWDSSQNYGYTF. CDR3 in DNA: TGTGCCAGCAGCTTAGGGTGGGACAGTTCTCAGAACTATGGCTACACCTTC.

This chain joins TRBV28 and TRBJ1-5; D possibly corresponds to TRBD1 (6 bases). Trimming pared 3 bases from V and 7 bases from J, leaving 10 bases between. The CDR3 consists of 13 residues. The germline CDR1 and CDR2 sequences are MDHEN and SYDVKM. The CDR3 region is CASSFGGRQPQHF. DNA of the CDR3: TGTGCCAGCAGTTTTGGGGGGCGGCAGCCCCAGCATTTT.

This CDR3 reads CASSSTQDEQYF. The CDR3 nucleotides read TGTGCCAGCAGCTCGACCCAGGACGAGCAGTACTTC. The chain couples TRBV7-9 to TRBJ2-7, with D uncertain. CDR3 size: 12 residues. V lost 4 bases and J lost 5, with 9 bases in between. Germline V gives CDR1 SEHNR, CDR2 FQNEAQ (reference sequence).

V and J are TRBV9 and TRBJ1-1, with D perhaps TRBD1 (6 bases). Trimming removed 3 bases from V and 1 base from J, with 22 bases in between. The CDR3 totals 18 residues. Germline CDR1 is SGDLS and CDR2 is YYNGEE. CDR3 region: CASSAPREGGGRNTEAFF. CDR3 sequence (DNA): TGTGCCAGCAGCGCACCAAGAGAAGGCGGGGGGCGGAACACTGAAGCTTTCTTT.

The chain recombines TRBV9 with TRBJ1-2, with D possibly being TRBD1 (5 bases). V was pared by 6 bases and J by 8 bases, with 29 bases between. Germline loops: CDR1 SGDLS, CDR2 YYNGEE. The CDR3 covers 17 residues. In DNA form, the CDR3 reads TGTGCCAGCAACGACCCCCGGGGCTCAAAGGAACGTGAAGGCTACACCTTC. It yields the protein CASNDPRGSKEREGYTF.

This chain connects TRBV5-6 to TRBJ2-2, with 7 bases aligning to TRBD1. Trimming removed 4 bases from V and 4 bases from J; junction bases left unmatched: 7. Germline loops: CDR1 SGHDT, CDR2 YYEEEE. The CDR3 contains 15 residues. Here the CDR3 DNA reads TGTGCCAGCAGCGCACTAGGGGGCGTCACCGGGGAGCTGTTTTTT. Amino acids: CASSALGGVTGELFF.

The chain uses TRBV4-1 and TRBJ2-6, with D uncertain. The CDR3 spans 14 residues. Trimming pared 1 base from V and 2 bases from J, leaving 3 bases between. The germline V gene encodes CDR1 MGHRA and CDR2 YSYEKL. The CDR3 protein is CASSQGTGANVLTF. The CDR3 region has the DNA TGCGCCAGCAGCCAAGGGACTGGGGCCAACGTCCTGACTTTC.

The CDR3 coding sequence is TGTGCCAGCAGTTTAGCCATCACAGATACGCAGTATTTT. Translation gives CASSLAITDTQYF. V is TRBV28 and J is TRBJ2-3, with D hard to call. Trimming took 2 bases from V and 2 from J, leaving 5 bases between them. CDR3 length: 13 residues. Germline V lookup: CDR1 MDHEN, CDR2 SYDVKM.

This rearrangement joins TRBV30 to TRBJ2-1, with 8 bases aligning to TRBD2. Trimming cost V 3 bases and J 2 bases; bases outside gene matches: 9. Germline V lookup: CDR1 GTSNPN, CDR2 SVGIG (reference sequence). This CDR3 has 16 amino acids. The CDR3 region is CAWRDLAGGPYNEQFF. The CDR3 DNA sequence: TGTGCCTGGAGGGACCTCGCGGGAGGCCCCTACAATGAGCAGTTCTTC.

The genes are TRBV5-4 and TRBJ2-7; the D gene is possibly TRBD1 (6 bases). The CDR3 is made up of 14 amino acids. Germline CDR1 is SGHNT and CDR2 is YYREEE (reference sequence). The V and J ends lost 3 bases and 0 bases respectively, with 10 bases between them. DNA of the CDR3: TGTGCCAGCAGCTCGGACAGCAGCTCCTACGAGCAGTACTTC. It specifies CASSSDSSSYEQYF.

The chain uses TRBV9 and TRBJ2-2; D remains unclear. The V gene's germline CDR1 is SGDLS and CDR2 YYNGEE. V was trimmed by 3 bases and J by 1 base, leaving 10 bases between them. The CDR3 is 15 amino acids. Here the CDR3 DNA reads TGTGCCAGCAGCGCACACTGGCAGAACACCGGGGAGCTGTTTTTT. This codes for CASSAHWQNTGELFF.

The V gene is TRBV27, the J gene TRBJ1-2, with 7 positions matching TRBD1. Germline V gene data show CDR1 as MNHEY and CDR2 as SMNVEV (reference sequence). Germline trimming cut 0 bases from V and 5 bases from J; bases unmatched to any gene: 6. The CDR3 has 15 residues. The CDR3 nucleotides read TGTGCCAGCAGTTTATCGACAGGGACAGTATATGGCTACACCTTC. Protein product: CASSLSTGTVYGYTF.

This clone turned up a few times. This sequence joins TRBV7-9 and TRBJ2-3; no clear D. Trimming took off 4 bases at V and 6 bases at J, with 20 bases between the two ends. The germline V gene has CDR1 SEHNR and CDR2 FQNEAQ (reference sequence). This CDR3 spans 16 amino acids. CDR3 amino acids: CASSSPDGVLLDTQYF. The CDR3 coding sequence is TGTGCCAGCAGCTCACCTGACGGCGTCCTTTTGGATACGCAGTATTTT.

This chain uses TRBV30 with TRBJ1-1; the D is unclear. Per the germline V gene, CDR1 is GTSNPN and CDR2 is SVGIG (reference sequence). CDR3 length: 12 amino acids. The V end lost 3 bases, the J end lost 1 base, and 6 bases lay between the germline ends. CDR3 protein: CAWRGSNTEAFF. CDR3 nucleotide sequence: TGTGCCTGGAGGGGGTCGAACACTGAAGCTTTCTTT.

This clone was found once. The rearrangement joins TRBV10-3 to TRBJ2-7, with a tentative D call TRBD1 (5 bases). V was trimmed by 3 bases and J by 0 bases, leaving 15 bases between them. The germline V gene has CDR1 ENHRY and CDR2 SYGVKD. The CDR3 runs 16 residues. The CDR3 bases are TGTGCCATCAGTGATGATGCAGGGTTGAGCTCCTACGAGCAGTACTTC. It encodes CAISDDAGLSSYEQYF.

The chain joins TRBV4-1 to TRBJ1-1; a weak D match, TRBD1 (6 bases). V dropped 1 base and J dropped 4 bases, with 13 bases sitting between them. Germline V lookup: CDR1 MGHRA, CDR2 YSYEKL. The CDR3 is made up of 15 amino acids. This CDR3 is CASSQAAGALTEAFF. For the CDR3, the DNA is TGCGCCAGCAGCCAAGCTGCAGGGGCCCTCACTGAAGCTTTCTTT.